A single T cell receptor beta chain is shown here with its context. Its antigen remains unidentified. This sample was included in a study of cytomegalovirus exposure and HLA in healthy donors. The study's findings and limits: As a later analysis revealed, most CMV-associated TCR beta chains appeared HLA-restricted. Later analysis suggested links between common viral pathogens and several top significant clusters.

A multiplex PCR was run with 60 Vbeta primers and 13 Jbeta primers. In the source study's methods: Later, an analysis found about 77 million unique TCR beta chains, and around 10 million of these were shared. This table comes from immunoSEQ multiplex PCR, and its TCRdb copy is limited to in-frame clones, with some not included. V and J calls plus clone size are reproduced from that table; the DNA served to infer D and trimming. Counted here are some 42,000 clones, 50% occurring once; the ten biggest clones make up 9.5% to 13%. Germline CDR1 reads GTSNPN; CDR2 reads SVGIG (reference sequence). CDR3 size: 13 residues. Trimming shortened V by 2 bases and J by 3 bases, and 8 bases separated the two germline ends.

The TCR sequence derives from a human donor in good health. The rearrangement uses TRBV30 and TRBJ1-5; D gene ambiguous. Sequenced sample: PBMCs. The CDR3 DNA follows: TGTGCCTGGAGTCCCTCCCTCAATCAGCCCCAGCATTTT. It translates to CAWSPSLNQPQHF.